Presented here are 30 T cell receptor beta chains from one specimen sequenced in a study of cytomegalovirus exposure and HLA in healthy donors. PCR primers comprised 60 Vbeta and 13 Jbeta primers. Repertoires were generated with immunoSEQ multiplex PCR, while TCRdb's copy carries only in-frame clones and drops some. The sample has fewer than 40,000 clones, roughly 84% seen once. Material: PBMCs. The receptors were sampled from a woman aged 18-30 years in good health and CMV-seronegative.

This chain joins TRBV5-1 and TRBJ1-1, with 7 bases matching TRBD1. The germline CDR1 and CDR2 sequences are SGHRS and YFSETQ. The V gene end was trimmed by 4 bases and the J gene end by 6 bases; junction bases not matched to a gene: 9. The CDR3 totals 14 residues. Here the CDR3 reads CASSLGGELAEAFF. DNA for the CDR3: TGCGCCAGCAGCCTAGGGGGCGAATTGGCTGAAGCTTTCTTT.

J is TRBJ2-3 and V is TRBV6-5, with D possibly matching TRBD2 (5 bases). Trimming shortened V by 6 bases and J by 5 bases, and 12 bases separated the two germline ends. Looked up from germline, CDR1 is MNHEY and CDR2 is SVGAGI. The length of the CDR3 is 13 residues. The CDR3 loop reads CASSPGKGDTQYF. DNA of the CDR3: TGTGCCAGCAGCCCGGGGAAGGGAGATACGCAGTATTTT.

The genes are TRBV7-3 and TRBJ2-1; maybe TRBD1 (5 bases). CDR1 is SGHTA, CDR2 FQGTGA, per germline. V lost 4 bases, J lost 2 bases, and 12 bases lay in between. The CDR3 contains 15 residues. The CDR3 nucleotides are TGTGCCAGCAGCTCCGAGGACACCCCCTACAATGAGCAGTTCTTC. As protein: CASSSEDTPYNEQFF.

With regard to this clone: Germline is not matched at one junction end, which may reflect a read error. This chain connects TRBV2 to TRBJ2-7; TRBD1 is a possible D gene (6 bases). The CDR3 has 13 amino acids. In germline, CDR1 is SNHLY, CDR2 FYNNEI. The CDR3 DNA follows: TGTGCCAGCAGTGGGCAGGGGTTGTACGGGCAGTACTTC. Protein: CASSGQGLYGQYF.

The chain couples TRBV5-4 to TRBJ2-6; D is possibly TRBD1 (8 bases). The CDR3 spans 17 residues. Germline CDR1 SGHNT, CDR2 YYREEE (reference sequence). V was trimmed by 2 bases and J by 2 bases, leaving 14 bases between them. The CDR3 loop reads CASSFTTGGAGANVLTF. In nucleotides, the CDR3 is TGTGCCAGCAGCTTCACTACAGGGGGGGCTGGGGCCAACGTCCTGACTTTC. The full variable domain, in which reference TRBV5-4 and TRBJ2-6 provide the parts outside the CDR3, is ETGVTQSPTHLIKTRGQQVTLRCSSQSGHNTVSWYQQALGQGPQFIFQYYREEENGRGNFPPRFSGLQFPNYSSELNVNALELDDSALYLCASSFTTGGAGANVLTFGAGSRLTVL.

The chain employs TRBV6-1 and TRBJ2-2; the match to TRBD1 covers 9 bases. Looked up from germline, CDR1 is MNHNS and CDR2 is SASEGT. The CDR3 length is 16 residues. Trimming at V came to 4 bases and at J to 8 bases, leaving 11 bases not matched to a gene. The CDR3 bases are TGTGCCAGCAGTGGGCCGGGACAGGGATCTTCTGGGGAGCTGTTTTTT. Translated: CASSGPGQGSSGELFF.

The gene calls are TRBV7-3 and TRBJ2-5; tentative D call: TRBD2 (6 bases). The CDR3 spans 15 residues. CDR1 SGHTA and CDR2 FQGTGA come from the germline V gene. V shed 3 bases and J shed 4 bases, with 15 bases lying between them. The CDR3 region is CASSLGSGGVETQYF. The CDR3 nucleotides read TGTGCCAGCAGCTTGGGATCCGGGGGTGTAGAGACCCAGTACTTC.

In this sample, this clone turned up a few times. The rearrangement joins TRBV25-1 to TRBJ2-1, with D possibly being TRBD1 (6 bases). CDR1 is MGHDK and CDR2 is SYGVNS in the germline V gene. V lost 2 bases and J 2 bases, leaving 13 bases between the germline ends. This CDR3 has 16 amino acids. The CDR3 reads CASSEDRDNAYNEQFF. The CDR3 nucleotides are TGTGCCAGCAGTGAAGATCGGGACAATGCCTACAATGAGCAGTTCTTC.

Notes on this clone: Sequence at one end of the junction differs from germline and may be a read error. The chain recombines TRBV10-3 with TRBJ1-4; weak D call: TRBD1 (5 bases). From germline, CDR1 is ENHRY and CDR2 SYGVKD. The CDR3 runs to 14 residues. This CDR3 reads CAISETRDFEELFF. In DNA form, the CDR3 reads TGTGCCATCAGTGAGACGCGGGACTTTGAAGAACTGTTTTTT.

This clone was detected only once. V and J are TRBV5-1 and TRBJ1-5; 7 positions agree with TRBD1. V trimming: 4 bases; J trimming: 6 bases; junction bases outside the gene matches: 7. This CDR3 is built from 14 residues. CDR1 SGHRS and CDR2 YFSETQ come from the germline V gene. CDR3 DNA sequence: TGCGCCAGCAGCGCCGGGACAGAGGGTCAGCCCCAGCATTTT. Its protein product is CASSAGTEGQPQHF.

The CDR3 coding sequence is TGTGCCAGCAGCCGGACAGGGGAGACCCAGTACTTC. Its translation: CASSRTGETQYF. The chain links TRBV9 to TRBJ2-5, with 8 positions matching TRBD1. Trimming removed 4 bases from V and 5 bases from J; junction bases left unmatched: 1. Germline V gene sequence: CDR1 SGDLS, CDR2 YYNGEE. The CDR3 contains 12 residues.

This clone was detected only once. The rearrangement joins TRBV7-3 to TRBJ2-1; 9 nucleotides match TRBD2. The CDR3 is 14 residues long. With 5 bases clipped from V and 5 bases from J, the junction kept 4 bases outside the gene matches. Looked up from germline, CDR1 is SGHTA and CDR2 is FQGTGA. The CDR3 sequence is CASSPSGANNEQFF. The CDR3, as DNA: TGTGCCAGCAGCCCTAGCGGGGCAAACAATGAGCAGTTCTTC.

This chain joins TRBV7-2 and TRBJ2-6; a possible D gene is TRBD2 (6 bases). Germline CDR1 is SGHTA and CDR2 is FQGNSA. The CDR3 has 15 residues. V lost 8 bases to trimming and J lost 1 base, with 12 bases between them. Here the CDR3 reads CASGTGGSGANVLTF. The CDR3, as DNA: TGTGCCAGCGGAACCGGGGGTTCTGGGGCCAACGTCCTGACTTTC.

The CDR3 DNA follows: TGTGCCAGCAGTCTGAGCGGCCTAGCGGGAACAGATACGCAGTATTTT. Translated: CASSLSGLAGTDTQYF. This chain connects TRBV27 to TRBJ2-3; TRBD2 agrees at 9 bases. Germline CDR1 and CDR2: MNHEY and SMNVEV (reference sequence). The CDR3 has 16 amino acids. V was clipped by 5 bases and J by 3 bases; unmatched bases: 9.

The chain uses TRBV7-8 and TRBJ2-7; TRBD2 aligns across 7 bases. The CDR3 contains 16 residues. Trimming removed 1 base from V and 2 bases from J; junction bases left unmatched: 8. Germline V lookup: CDR1 SGHVS, CDR2 FQNEAQ. The CDR3, as DNA: TGTGCCAGCAGCTTAGGCGGGAAGACTAGCCCCTACGAGCAGTACTTC. It yields the protein CASSLGGKTSPYEQYF.

This chain links TRBV28 with TRBJ2-3; 7 bases are shared with TRBD2. The CDR3 extends over 14 amino acids. Trimming cost V 8 bases and J 2 bases; bases outside gene matches: 7. CDR1 MDHEN and CDR2 SYDVKM come from the germline V gene. This chain's CDR3 is CASGRDFYTDTQYF. The CDR3 nucleotides are TGTGCCAGCGGGAGGGACTTCTACACAGATACGCAGTATTTT.

The rearrangement joins TRBV7-6 to TRBJ2-3; 13 positions match TRBD2. Germline CDR1 reads SGHVS; CDR2 reads FNYEAQ. The V and J ends lost 3 bases and 4 bases, in that order; junction bases with no gene match: 4. CDR3 length equals 16 residues. CDR3 protein: CASSFGLAGAADTQYF. CDR3 coding DNA: TGTGCCAGCAGCTTCGGACTAGCGGGAGCAGCAGATACGCAGTATTTT.

Only a few counts were recorded for this clone. V is TRBV7-9 and J is TRBJ2-7, with TRBD2 matching 7 bases. Germline CDR1 is SEHNR and CDR2 is FQNEAQ (reference sequence). Germline trimming cut 4 bases from V and 4 bases from J; bases unmatched to any gene: 4. This CDR3 contains 13 residues. In nucleotides, the CDR3 is TGTGCCAGCAGCTCGGGGACTACTTACGAGCAGTACTTC. It translates to CASSSGTTYEQYF.

The CDR3 is CASSFGQGAYNEQFF. The CDR3 region has the DNA TGCGCCAGCAGCTTTGGACAGGGAGCCTACAATGAGCAGTTCTTC. This chain joins TRBV5-1 and TRBJ2-1; 8 bases map to TRBD1. Looked up from germline, CDR1 is SGHRS and CDR2 is YFSETQ. The J segment lost 2 bases and the V segment lost 2 bases, leaving 3 bases of the junction unmatched. The length of the CDR3 is 15 residues.

The chain links TRBV28 to TRBJ1-5, with 7 bases that match TRBD1. The CDR3 totals 14 residues. V trimming: 3 bases; J trimming: 6 bases; junction bases outside the gene matches: 5. Germline assignment: CDR1 MDHEN and CDR2 SYDVKM. The CDR3 nucleotides are TGTGCCAGCAGTTTCGAGGGGGCTGGTCAGCCCCAGCATTTT. As protein: CASSFEGAGQPQHF. Supplemented by reference TRBV28 and TRBJ1-5, the full variable domain reads DVKVTQSSRYLVKRTGEKVFLECVQDMDHENMFWYRQDPGLGLRLIYFSYDVKMKEKGDIPEGYSVSREKKERFSLILESASTNQTSMYLCASSFEGAGQPQHFGDGTRLSIL.

This clone was detected a few times. The rearrangement uses TRBV27 and TRBJ2-6, with D uncertain. V lost 0 bases, J lost 2 bases, and 8 bases lay in between. CDR3 length equals 16 residues. CDR1 and CDR2 from the germline V gene are MNHEY and SMNVEV (reference sequence). CDR3 loop: CASSLSRGAGANVLTF. DNA for the CDR3: TGTGCCAGCAGTTTATCAAGAGGTGCTGGGGCCAACGTCCTGACTTTC.

The J gene is TRBJ1-3, the V gene TRBV29-1; no firm D call. V gave up 4 bases and J gave up 0 bases, with 7 bases separating them. This CDR3 is 13 amino acids long. CDR1 and CDR2 from the germline V gene are SQVTM and ANQGSEA. The CDR3 sequence: CSVVANSGNTIYF. DNA of the CDR3: TGCAGCGTTGTAGCCAACTCTGGAAACACCATATATTTT.

This rearrangement joins TRBV7-3 to TRBJ2-5, with D possibly being TRBD1 (6 bases). V lost 5 bases to trimming and J lost 5 bases, with 12 bases between them. The germline V gene encodes CDR1 SGHTA and CDR2 FQGTGA. The CDR3 is 13 residues long. This CDR3 reads CASSNGQRETQYF. CDR3 nucleotide sequence: TGTGCCAGCAGCAACGGACAGAGGGAGACCCAGTACTTC.

The V call is TRBV6-1, the J call TRBJ2-5, with TRBD2 identical over 10 bases. TRBJ2-7 explains the end of the DNA better; the J call may be wrong. Looked up from germline, CDR1 is MNHNS and CDR2 is SASEGT. This CDR3 has 15 amino acids. The CDR3 DNA reads as TGTGCCAGCAAATTGGAGCTAGCGGGAGCCTACGAGCAGTACTTC. It specifies CASKLELAGAYEQYF.

The chain couples TRBV9 to TRBJ1-2; maybe TRBD1 (5 bases). This CDR3 has 14 residues. Germline V gene lookup returns CDR1 SGDLS and CDR2 YYNGEE. V gave up 3 bases and J gave up 4 bases, with 13 bases separating them. CDR3 in amino acids: CASSDLRQGYGYTF. Written as DNA, the CDR3 is TGTGCCAGCAGCGACCTGAGGCAGGGCTATGGCTACACCTTC.

CDR3 in DNA: TGTGCCAGCAGTTCAGCGGGAGGATTCTCCTACGAGCAGTACTTC. Translating it yields CASSSAGGFSYEQYF. V usage is TRBV28 and J usage is TRBJ2-7; 9 bases fit TRBD2. J was trimmed by 0 bases and V by 4 bases; bases with no gene match: 4. The CDR3 has 15 residues. Germline CDR1 and CDR2: MDHEN and SYDVKM.

This sequence joins TRBV28 and TRBJ2-5; a possible D gene is TRBD2 (7 bases). V was clipped by 6 bases and J by 4 bases, with 21 bases between them. Germline CDR1 MDHEN, CDR2 SYDVKM. This CDR3 is 16 amino acids long. The CDR3 loop reads CASSTPGAGETETQYF. CDR3 bases: TGTGCCAGCAGCACACCGGGGGCGGGAGAGACAGAGACCCAGTACTTC.

The chain is built from TRBV2 and TRBJ1-5; 7 positions agree with TRBD1. The germline CDR1 and CDR2 sequences are SNHLY and FYNNEI. V lost 11 bases, J lost 7 bases, and 11 bases stayed unmatched. This CDR3 is 13 amino acids long. In DNA form, the CDR3 reads TGTGCCTGGGGAGACAGGGTTCGGCAGCCCCAGCATTTT. This translates into CAWGDRVRQPQHF.

The chain uses TRBV5-5 and TRBJ2-7; 9 positions match TRBD1. Germline V gene lookup returns CDR1 SGHKS and CDR2 YYEKEE (reference sequence). V was pared by 2 bases and J by 1 base, with 1 base of the junction left unmatched. The CDR3 length is 14 residues. The CDR3: CASSFGTGSYEQYF. The CDR3 DNA is TGTGCCAGCAGCTTTGGGACAGGGTCCTACGAGCAGTACTTC.

The count of this clone is one. V usage is TRBV2 and J usage is TRBJ2-7; 8 bases fit TRBD1. V lost 5 bases to trimming and J lost 5 bases; unmatched junction nucleotides: 5. Germline V gene sequence: CDR1 SNHLY, CDR2 FYNNEI. The CDR3 is 13 amino acids. In DNA, the CDR3 is TGTGCCAGCAGTTACACACAGGGGGACGAGCAGTACTTC. Protein product: CASSYTQGDEQYF.